The T cell receptor (beta chain) described here comes from a study of CD8+ T cells in alopecia areata. Noted treatment: oral pan-JAK inhibitor, 5-10 mg twice daily. A FACSAria was used to sort CD4+ and CD8+ T cells. These cells came from PBMCs. RNA extraction was followed by reverse transcription into cDNA, which acted as the sequencing template. Using immunoSEQ multiplex PCR, the repertoire was profiled, and TCRdb retains in-frame clones only, with some absent. The data show hundreds of thousands of clones, over 45% seen once. The CDR3 runs 14 residues. Trimming pared 3 bases from V and 9 bases from J, leaving 20 bases between. Germline CDR1 and CDR2: GTSNPN and SVGIG (reference sequence).

This receptor was identified in a human donor with alopecia areata. The starting material was CD4+ T cells sorted from blood, obtained around week 53, from a patient treated with tofacitinib. The chain has TRBV30 and TRBJ2-5; either TRBD1 or TRBD2 may supply D (6 bases each). The DNA for the CDR3 is TGTGCCTGGAGCCGACCTAACGAGAGGGGGGCCCAGTACTTC. This encodes CAWSRPNERGAQYF.